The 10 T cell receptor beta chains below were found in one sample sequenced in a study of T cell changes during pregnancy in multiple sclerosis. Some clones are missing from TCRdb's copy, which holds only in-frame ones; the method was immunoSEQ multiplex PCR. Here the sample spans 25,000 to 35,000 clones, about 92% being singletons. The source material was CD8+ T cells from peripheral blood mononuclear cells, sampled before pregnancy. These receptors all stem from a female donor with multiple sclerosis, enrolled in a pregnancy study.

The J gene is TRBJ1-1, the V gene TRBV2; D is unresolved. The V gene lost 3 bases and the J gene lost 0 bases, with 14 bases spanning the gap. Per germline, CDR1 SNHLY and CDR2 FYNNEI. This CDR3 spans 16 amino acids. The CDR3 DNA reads TGTGCCAGCAGTGATGGAGGACCCCTCATGAACACTGAAGCTTTCTTT. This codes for CASSDGGPLMNTEAFF.

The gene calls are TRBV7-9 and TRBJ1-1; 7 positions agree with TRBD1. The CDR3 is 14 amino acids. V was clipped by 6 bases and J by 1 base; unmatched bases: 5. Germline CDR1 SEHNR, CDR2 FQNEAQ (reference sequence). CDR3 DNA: TGTGCCAGCAGTCAGGACAGGCGGAACACTGAAGCTTTCTTT. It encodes CASSQDRRNTEAFF.

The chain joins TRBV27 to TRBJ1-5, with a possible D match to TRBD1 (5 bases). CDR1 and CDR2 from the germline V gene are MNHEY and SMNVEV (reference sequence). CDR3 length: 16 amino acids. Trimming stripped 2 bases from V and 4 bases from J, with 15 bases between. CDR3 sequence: CASSLQGVAGNQPQHF. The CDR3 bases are TGTGCCAGCAGTTTACAAGGGGTAGCGGGGAATCAGCCCCAGCATTTT.

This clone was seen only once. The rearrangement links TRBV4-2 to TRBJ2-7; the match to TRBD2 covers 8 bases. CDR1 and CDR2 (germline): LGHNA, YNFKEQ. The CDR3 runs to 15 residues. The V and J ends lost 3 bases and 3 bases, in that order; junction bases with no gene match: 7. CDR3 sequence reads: CASSQSGGGYYEQYF. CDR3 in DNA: TGTGCCAGCAGCCAGTCCGGGGGGGGGTACTACGAGCAGTACTTC.

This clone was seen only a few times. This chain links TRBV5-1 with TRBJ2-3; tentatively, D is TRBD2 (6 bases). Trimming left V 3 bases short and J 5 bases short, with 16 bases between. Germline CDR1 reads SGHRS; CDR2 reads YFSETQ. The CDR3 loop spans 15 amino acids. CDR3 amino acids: CASSSTYNGGDTQYF. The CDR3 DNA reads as TGCGCCAGCAGCTCGACTTACAACGGGGGAGATACGCAGTATTTT.

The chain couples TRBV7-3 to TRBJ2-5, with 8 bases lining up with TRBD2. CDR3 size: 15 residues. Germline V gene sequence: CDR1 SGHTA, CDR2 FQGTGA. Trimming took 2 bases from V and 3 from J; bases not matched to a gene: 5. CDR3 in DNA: TGTGCCAGCAGCTTATCGCCAGCGGGAGAAGAGACCCAGTACTTC. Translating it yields CASSLSPAGEETQYF.

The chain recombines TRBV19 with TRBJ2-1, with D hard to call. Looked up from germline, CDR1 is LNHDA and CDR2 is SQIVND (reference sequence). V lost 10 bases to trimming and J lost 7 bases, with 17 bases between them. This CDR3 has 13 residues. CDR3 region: CATASSLLNEQFF. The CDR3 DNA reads TGTGCCACCGCGTCGAGTTTGTTGAATGAGCAGTTCTTC.

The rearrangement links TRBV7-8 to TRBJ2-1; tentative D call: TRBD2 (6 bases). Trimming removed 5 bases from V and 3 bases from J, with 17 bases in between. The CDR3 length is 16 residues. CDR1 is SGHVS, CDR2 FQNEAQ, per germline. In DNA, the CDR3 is TGTGCCAGCAGCCCAGCGTTGTGGGGGGACTACAATGAGCAGTTCTTC. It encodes CASSPALWGDYNEQFF.

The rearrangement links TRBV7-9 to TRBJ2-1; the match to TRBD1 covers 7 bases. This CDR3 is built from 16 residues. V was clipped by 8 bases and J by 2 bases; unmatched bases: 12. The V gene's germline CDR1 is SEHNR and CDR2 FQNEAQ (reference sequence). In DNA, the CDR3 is TGTGCCAGCGGACCTGGAGACAGGGACCCCTACAATGAGCAGTTCTTC. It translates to CASGPGDRDPYNEQFF.

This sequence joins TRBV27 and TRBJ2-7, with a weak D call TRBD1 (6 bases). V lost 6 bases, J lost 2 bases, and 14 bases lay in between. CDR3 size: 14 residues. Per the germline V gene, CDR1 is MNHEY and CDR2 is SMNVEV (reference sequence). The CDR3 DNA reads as TGTGCCAGCAGACCCGGGACAACAACCTACGAGCAGTACTTC. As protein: CASRPGTTTYEQYF.